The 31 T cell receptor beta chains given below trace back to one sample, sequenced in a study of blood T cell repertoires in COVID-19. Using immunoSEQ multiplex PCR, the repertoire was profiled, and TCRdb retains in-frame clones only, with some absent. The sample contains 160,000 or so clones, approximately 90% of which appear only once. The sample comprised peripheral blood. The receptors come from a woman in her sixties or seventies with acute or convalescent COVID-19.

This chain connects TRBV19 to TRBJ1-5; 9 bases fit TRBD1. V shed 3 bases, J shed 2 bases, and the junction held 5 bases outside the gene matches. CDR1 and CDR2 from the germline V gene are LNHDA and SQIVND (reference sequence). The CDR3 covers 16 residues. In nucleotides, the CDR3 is TGTGCCAGTAGTATGGACAGGGGAAGAGGCAATCAGCCCCAGCATTTT. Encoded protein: CASSMDRGRGNQPQHF.

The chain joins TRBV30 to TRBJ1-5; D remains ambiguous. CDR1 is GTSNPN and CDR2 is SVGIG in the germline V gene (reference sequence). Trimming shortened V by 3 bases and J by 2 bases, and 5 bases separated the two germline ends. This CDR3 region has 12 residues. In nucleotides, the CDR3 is TGTGCCTGGAGCCGTGGCAATCAGCCCCAGCATTTT. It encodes CAWSRGNQPQHF.

CDR3: CASSVAGGSATYNEQFF. The CDR3 DNA reads TGTGCCAGCAGCGTAGCCGGAGGCAGTGCTACCTACAATGAGCAGTTCTTC. V and J are TRBV9 and TRBJ2-1; D might be TRBD2 (5 bases). CDR1 and CDR2 (germline): SGDLS, YYNGEE. V lost 0 bases and J lost 2, with 15 bases in between. The CDR3 sequence is 17 residues long.

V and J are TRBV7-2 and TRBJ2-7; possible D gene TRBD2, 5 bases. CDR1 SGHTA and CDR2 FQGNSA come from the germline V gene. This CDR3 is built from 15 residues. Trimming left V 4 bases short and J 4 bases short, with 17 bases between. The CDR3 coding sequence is TGTGCCAGCAGCTCCCCGGGAAAGCTCGGGTACGAGCAGTACTTC. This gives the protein CASSSPGKLGYEQYF.

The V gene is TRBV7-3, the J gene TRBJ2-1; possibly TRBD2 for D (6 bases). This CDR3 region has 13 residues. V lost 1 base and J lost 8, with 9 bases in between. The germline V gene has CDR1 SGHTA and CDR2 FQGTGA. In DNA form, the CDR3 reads TGTGCCAGCAGCTTAAGGGACTCCCATGAGCAGTTCTTC. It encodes CASSLRDSHEQFF.

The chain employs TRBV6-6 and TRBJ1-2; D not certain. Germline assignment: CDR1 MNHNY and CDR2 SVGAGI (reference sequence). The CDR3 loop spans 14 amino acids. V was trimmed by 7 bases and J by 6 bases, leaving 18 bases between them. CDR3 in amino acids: CASTRSEGRDGYTF. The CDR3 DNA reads TGTGCCAGCACGCGCTCTGAAGGGCGGGATGGCTACACCTTC.

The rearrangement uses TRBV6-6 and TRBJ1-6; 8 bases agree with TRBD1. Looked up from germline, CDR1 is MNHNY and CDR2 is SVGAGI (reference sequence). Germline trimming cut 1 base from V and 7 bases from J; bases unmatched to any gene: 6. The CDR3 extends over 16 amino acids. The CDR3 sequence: CASSYLTGVANSPLHF. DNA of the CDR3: TGTGCCAGCAGTTACTTGACAGGGGTTGCCAATTCACCCCTCCACTTT.

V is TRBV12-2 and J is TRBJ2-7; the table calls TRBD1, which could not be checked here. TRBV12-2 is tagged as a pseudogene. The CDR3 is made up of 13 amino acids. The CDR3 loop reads CASHADRGYEQYV. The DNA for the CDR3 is TGTGCAAGTCATGCGGACAGGGGTTACGAGCAGTACGTC.

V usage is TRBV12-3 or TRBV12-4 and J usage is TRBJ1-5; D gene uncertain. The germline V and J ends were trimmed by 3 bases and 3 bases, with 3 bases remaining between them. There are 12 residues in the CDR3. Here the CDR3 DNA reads TGTGCCAGCAGTTTGTACAATCAGCCCCAGCATTTT. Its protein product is CASSLYNQPQHF.

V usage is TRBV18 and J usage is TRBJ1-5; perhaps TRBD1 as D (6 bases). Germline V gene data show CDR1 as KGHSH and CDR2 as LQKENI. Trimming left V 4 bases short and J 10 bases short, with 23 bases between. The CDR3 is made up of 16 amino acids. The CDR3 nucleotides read TGTGCCAGCTCACTCACCCCAGGGGACCCGGCGAACCCCCAGCATTTT. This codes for CASSLTPGDPANPQHF.

The CDR3 reads CASSLVGGATNEKLFF. CDR3 DNA: TGTGCCAGCAGCTTAGTTGGCGGTGCAACTAATGAAAAACTGTTTTTT. The chain links TRBV7-8 to TRBJ1-4; D uncertain. CDR3 size: 16 residues. CDR1 and CDR2 (germline): SGHVS, FQNEAQ. V was clipped by 1 base and J by 0 bases, with 9 bases between them.

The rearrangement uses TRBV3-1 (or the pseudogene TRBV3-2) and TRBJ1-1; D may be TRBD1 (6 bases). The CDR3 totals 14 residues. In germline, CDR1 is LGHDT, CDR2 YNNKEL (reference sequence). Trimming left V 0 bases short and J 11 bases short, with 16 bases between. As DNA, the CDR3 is TGTGCCAGCAGCCAAGAGGGTTCGGGGGGCGCGGCTTTCTTT. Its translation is CASSQEGSGGAAFF.

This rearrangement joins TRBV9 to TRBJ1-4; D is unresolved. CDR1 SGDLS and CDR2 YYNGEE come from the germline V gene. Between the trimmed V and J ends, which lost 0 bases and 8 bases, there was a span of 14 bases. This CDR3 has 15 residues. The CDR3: CASSVDGAGREKLFF. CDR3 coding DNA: TGTGCCAGCAGCGTAGATGGAGCGGGGAGGGAAAAACTGTTTTTT.

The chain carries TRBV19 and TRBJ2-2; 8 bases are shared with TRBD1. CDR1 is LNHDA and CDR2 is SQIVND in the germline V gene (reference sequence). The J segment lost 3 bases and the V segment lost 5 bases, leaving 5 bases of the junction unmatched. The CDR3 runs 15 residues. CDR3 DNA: TGTGCCAGTAGTCTTCAGGGGGCGGACACCGGGGAGCTGTTTTTT. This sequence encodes CASSLQGADTGELFF.

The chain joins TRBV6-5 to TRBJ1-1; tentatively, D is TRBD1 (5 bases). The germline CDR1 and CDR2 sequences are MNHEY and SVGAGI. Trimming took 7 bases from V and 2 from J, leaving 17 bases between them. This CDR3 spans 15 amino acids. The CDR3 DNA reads TGTGCCAGCAACCCAACAGGCGACAAAAACACTGAAGCTTTCTTT. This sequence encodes CASNPTGDKNTEAFF.

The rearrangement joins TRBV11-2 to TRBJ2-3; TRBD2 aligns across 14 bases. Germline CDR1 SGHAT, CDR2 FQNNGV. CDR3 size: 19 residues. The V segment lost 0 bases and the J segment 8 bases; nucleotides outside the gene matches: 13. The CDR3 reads CASSLEASGLAGGRGTQYF. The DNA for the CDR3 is TGTGCCAGCAGCTTAGAAGCGTCCGGACTAGCGGGGGGCCGAGGTACGCAGTATTTT.

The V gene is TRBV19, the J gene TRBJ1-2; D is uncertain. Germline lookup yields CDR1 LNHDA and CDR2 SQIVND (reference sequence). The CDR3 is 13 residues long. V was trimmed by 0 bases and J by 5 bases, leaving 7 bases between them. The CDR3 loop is CASSIETWYGYTF. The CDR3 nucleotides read TGTGCCAGTAGTATAGAAACATGGTATGGCTACACCTTC.

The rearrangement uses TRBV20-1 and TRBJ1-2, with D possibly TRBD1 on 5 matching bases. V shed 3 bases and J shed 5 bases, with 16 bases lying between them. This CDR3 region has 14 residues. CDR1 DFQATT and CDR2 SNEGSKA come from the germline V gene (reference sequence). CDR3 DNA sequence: TGCAGTGCTAGTGGTATAGGGGTGGAGTATGGCTACACCTTC. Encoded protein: CSASGIGVEYGYTF.

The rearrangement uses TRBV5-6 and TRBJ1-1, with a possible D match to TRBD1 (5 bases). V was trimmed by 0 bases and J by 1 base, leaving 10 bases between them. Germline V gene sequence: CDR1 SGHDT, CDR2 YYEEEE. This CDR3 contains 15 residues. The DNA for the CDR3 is TGTGCCAGCAGCTTGGGGGGCTGGGAGAACACTGAAGCTTTCTTT. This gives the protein CASSLGGWENTEAFF. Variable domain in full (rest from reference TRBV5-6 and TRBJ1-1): DAGVTQSPTHLIKTRGQQVTLRCSPKSGHDTVSWYQQALGQGPQFIFQYYEEEERQRGNFPDRFSGHQFPNYSSELNVNALLLGDSALYLCASSLGGWENTEAFFGQGTRLTVV.

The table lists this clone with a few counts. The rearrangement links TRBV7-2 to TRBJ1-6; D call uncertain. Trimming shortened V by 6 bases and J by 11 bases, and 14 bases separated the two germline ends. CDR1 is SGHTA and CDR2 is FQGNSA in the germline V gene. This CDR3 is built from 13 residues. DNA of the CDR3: TGTGCCAGCAGTCGCGATCCGGGGACACCCCTCCACTTT. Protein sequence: CASSRDPGTPLHF.

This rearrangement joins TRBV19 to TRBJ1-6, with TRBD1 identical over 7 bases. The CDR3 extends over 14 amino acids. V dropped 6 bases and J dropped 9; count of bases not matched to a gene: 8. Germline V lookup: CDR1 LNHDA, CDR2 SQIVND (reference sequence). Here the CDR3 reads CASRHRDSISPLHF. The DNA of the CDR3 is TGTGCCAGTAGGCACCGGGACAGTATTTCACCCCTCCACTTT.

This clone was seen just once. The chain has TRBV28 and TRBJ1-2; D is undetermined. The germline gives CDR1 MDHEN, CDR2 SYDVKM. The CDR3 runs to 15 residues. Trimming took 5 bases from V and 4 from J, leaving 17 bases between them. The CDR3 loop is CASSPPSRWSYGYTF. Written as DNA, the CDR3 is TGTGCCAGCAGTCCCCCCAGTCGTTGGAGCTATGGCTACACCTTC.

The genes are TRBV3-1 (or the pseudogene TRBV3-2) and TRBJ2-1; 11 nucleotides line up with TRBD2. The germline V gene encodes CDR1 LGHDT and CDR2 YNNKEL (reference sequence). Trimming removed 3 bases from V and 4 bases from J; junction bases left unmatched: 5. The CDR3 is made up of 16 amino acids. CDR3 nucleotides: TGTGCCAGCAGCCACTTACTAGCGGGGGTTTACAATGAGCAGTTCTTC. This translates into CASSHLLAGVYNEQFF.

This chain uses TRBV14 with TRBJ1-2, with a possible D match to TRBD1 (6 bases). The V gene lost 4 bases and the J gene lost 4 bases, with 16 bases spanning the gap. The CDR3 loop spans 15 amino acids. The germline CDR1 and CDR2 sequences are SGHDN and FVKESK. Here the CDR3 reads CASSLAGTSSYGYTF. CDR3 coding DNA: TGTGCCAGCAGCCTGGCCGGGACATCCAGCTATGGCTACACCTTC.

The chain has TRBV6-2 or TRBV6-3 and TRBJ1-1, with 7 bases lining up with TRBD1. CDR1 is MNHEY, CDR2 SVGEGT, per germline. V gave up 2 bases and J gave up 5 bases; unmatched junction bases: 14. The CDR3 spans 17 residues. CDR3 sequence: CASSYGGEVGGKTEAFF. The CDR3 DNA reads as TGTGCCAGCAGTTACGGTGGCGAGGTAGGGGGCAAAACTGAAGCTTTCTTT.

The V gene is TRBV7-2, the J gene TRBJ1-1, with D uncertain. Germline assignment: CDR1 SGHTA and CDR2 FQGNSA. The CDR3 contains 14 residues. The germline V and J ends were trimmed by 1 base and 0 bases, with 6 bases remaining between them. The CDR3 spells CASSLEPLNTEAFF. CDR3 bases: TGTGCCAGCAGCTTAGAGCCGTTGAACACTGAAGCTTTCTTT.

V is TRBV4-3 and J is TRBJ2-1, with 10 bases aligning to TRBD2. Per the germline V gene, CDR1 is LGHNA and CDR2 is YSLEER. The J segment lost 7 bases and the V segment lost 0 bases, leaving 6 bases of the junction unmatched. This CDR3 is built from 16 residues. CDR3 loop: CASSQDWTSGGNEQFF. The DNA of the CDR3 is TGCGCCAGCAGCCAAGATTGGACTAGCGGTGGGAATGAGCAGTTCTTC.

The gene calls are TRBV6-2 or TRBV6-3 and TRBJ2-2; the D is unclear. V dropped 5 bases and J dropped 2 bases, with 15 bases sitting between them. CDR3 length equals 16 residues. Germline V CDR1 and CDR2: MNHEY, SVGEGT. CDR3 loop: CASSVNWLVNTGELFF. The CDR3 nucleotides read TGTGCCAGCAGTGTAAACTGGCTAGTAAACACCGGGGAGCTGTTTTTT.

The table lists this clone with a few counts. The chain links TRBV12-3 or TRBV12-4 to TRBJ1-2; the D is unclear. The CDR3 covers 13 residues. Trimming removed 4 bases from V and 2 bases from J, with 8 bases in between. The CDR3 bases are TGTGCCAGCAGTTCCGACAAGAACTATGGCTACACCTTC. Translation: CASSSDKNYGYTF.

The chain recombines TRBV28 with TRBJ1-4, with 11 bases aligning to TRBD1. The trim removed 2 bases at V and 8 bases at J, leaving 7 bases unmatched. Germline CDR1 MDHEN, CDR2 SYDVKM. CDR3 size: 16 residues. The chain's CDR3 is CASSLPGQGAGEKLFF. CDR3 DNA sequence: TGTGCCAGCAGTTTACCTGGACAGGGGGCGGGAGAAAAACTGTTTTTT.

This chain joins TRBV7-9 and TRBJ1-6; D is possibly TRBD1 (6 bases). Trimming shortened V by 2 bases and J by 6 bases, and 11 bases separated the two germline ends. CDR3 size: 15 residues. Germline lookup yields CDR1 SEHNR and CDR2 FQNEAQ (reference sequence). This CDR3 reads CASSLRQAGNSPLHF. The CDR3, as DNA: TGTGCCAGCAGCTTAAGACAGGCTGGTAATTCACCCCTCCACTTT. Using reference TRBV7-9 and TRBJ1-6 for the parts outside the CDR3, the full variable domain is DTGVSQNPRHKITKRGQNVTFRCDPISEHNRLYWYRQTLGQGPEFLTYFQNEAQLEKSRLLSDRFSAERPKGSFSTLEIQRTEQGDSAMYLCASSLRQAGNSPLHFGNGTRLTVT.